This entry lists 7 T cell receptor beta chains sequenced from one sample in a study of blood T cell repertoires in COVID-19. TCRdb's copy holds only in-frame clones and misses some; the assay was immunoSEQ multiplex PCR. The sample shows 200,000 to 250,000 clones, 65% to 85% of them seen only once. The material sequenced was peripheral blood. The receptors were gathered from a woman aged 55-70 years with acute or convalescent COVID-19.

This clone was detected only a few times. The chain recombines TRBV9 with TRBJ2-1; maybe TRBD1 (5 bases). The CDR3 has 16 amino acids. The germline V gene has CDR1 SGDLS and CDR2 YYNGEE. Trimming took 0 bases from V and 2 from J, leaving 12 bases between them. The CDR3 spells CASSVGGAATYNEQFF. The CDR3 DNA reads TGTGCCAGCAGCGTAGGGGGCGCGGCCACCTACAATGAGCAGTTCTTC. The full variable domain, rest sourced from reference TRBV9 and TRBJ2-1, is DSGVTQTPKHLITATGQRVTLRCSPRSGDLSVYWYQQSLDQGLQFLIQYYNGEERAKGNILERFSAQQFPDLHSELNLSSLELGDSALYFCASSVGGAATYNEQFFGPGTRLTVL.

This rearrangement joins TRBV23-1 to TRBJ1-1; tentatively, D is TRBD1 (6 bases). TRBV23-1 is flagged as an ORF with uncertain function. Trimming removed 4 bases at V and 4 bases at J, with 31 bases between. The CDR3 sequence is 20 residues long. CDR3 in amino acids: CASSPGAFSVHRRVGTEAFF. For the CDR3, the DNA is TGCGCCAGCAGTCCAGGGGCCTTCAGTGTTCATCGACGTGTGGGCACTGAAGCTTTCTTT.

The CDR3 bases are TGTGCCAGCAGTGACGGACAGGTCCTGAACTATGGCTACACCTTC. It is translated as CASSDGQVLNYGYTF. The chain combines TRBV6-1 with TRBJ1-2; 7 nucleotides match TRBD1. The V and J ends lost 3 bases and 2 bases, in that order; junction bases with no gene match: 6. CDR1 is MNHNS, CDR2 SASEGT, per germline. This CDR3 spans 15 amino acids.

The chain employs TRBV30 and TRBJ1-4; 8 bases line up with TRBD1. The V gene's germline CDR1 is GTSNPN and CDR2 SVGIG (reference sequence). V lost 2 bases and J lost 3; bases outside the gene matches: 5. This CDR3 is 15 amino acids long. CDR3: CAWSSRTGPNEKLFF. The CDR3 nucleotides are TGTGCCTGGAGTTCGAGGACAGGGCCTAATGAAAAACTGTTTTTT.

This clone has only a few counts. The chain employs TRBV7-2 and TRBJ1-2, with D possibly matching TRBD1 (5 bases). CDR3 length: 15 amino acids. Germline V gene data show CDR1 as SGHTA and CDR2 as FQGNSA. The germline V and J ends were trimmed by 1 base and 8 bases, with 17 bases remaining between them. CDR3 sequence reads: CASSLVLGGDGGYTF. The CDR3 DNA reads as TGTGCCAGCAGCTTAGTTTTGGGGGGTGATGGCGGCTACACCTTC.

V is TRBV6-4 and J is TRBJ2-5, with D possibly TRBD2 on 5 matching bases. The V end was cut by 5 bases, the J end by 9 bases, with 19 bases between. CDR1 and CDR2 from the germline V gene are MRHNA and SNTAGT. CDR3 size: 14 residues. CDR3 sequence: CASSPQKDGGSQYF. CDR3 nucleotide sequence: TGTGCCAGCAGTCCGCAAAAGGACGGAGGATCCCAGTACTTC.

The J gene is TRBJ2-3, the V gene TRBV7-2; 10 nucleotides agree with TRBD2. The CDR3 sequence is 15 residues long. Per germline, CDR1 SGHTA and CDR2 FQGNSA. V lost 3 bases, J lost 4 bases, and 4 bases stayed unmatched. The CDR3 nucleotides read TGTGCCAGCAGCTTGGGAGCGGGGGGGCCAGATACGCAGTATTTT. Protein: CASSLGAGGPDTQYF. The full variable domain, in which reference TRBV7-2 and TRBJ2-3 provide the parts outside the CDR3, is GAGVSQSPSNKVTEKGKDVELRCDPISGHTALYWYRQSLGQGLEFLIYFQGNSAPDKSGLPSDRFSAERTGGSVSTLTIQRTQQEDSAVYLCASSLGAGGPDTQYFGPGTRLTVL.